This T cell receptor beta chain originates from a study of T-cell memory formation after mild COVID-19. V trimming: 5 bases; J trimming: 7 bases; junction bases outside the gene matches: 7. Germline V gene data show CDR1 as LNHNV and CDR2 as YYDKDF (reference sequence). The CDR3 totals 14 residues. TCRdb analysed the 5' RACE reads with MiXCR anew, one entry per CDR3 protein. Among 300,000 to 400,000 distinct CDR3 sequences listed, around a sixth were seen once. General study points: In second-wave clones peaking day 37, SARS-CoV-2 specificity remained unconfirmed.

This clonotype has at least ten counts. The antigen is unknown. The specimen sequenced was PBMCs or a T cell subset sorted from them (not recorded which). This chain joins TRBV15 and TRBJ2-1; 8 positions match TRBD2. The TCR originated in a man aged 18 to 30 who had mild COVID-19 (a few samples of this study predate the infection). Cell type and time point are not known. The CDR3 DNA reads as TGTGCCACCAGCCCGGGGGGGCGGAGTAATGAGCAGTTCTTC. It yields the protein CATSPGGRSNEQFF.